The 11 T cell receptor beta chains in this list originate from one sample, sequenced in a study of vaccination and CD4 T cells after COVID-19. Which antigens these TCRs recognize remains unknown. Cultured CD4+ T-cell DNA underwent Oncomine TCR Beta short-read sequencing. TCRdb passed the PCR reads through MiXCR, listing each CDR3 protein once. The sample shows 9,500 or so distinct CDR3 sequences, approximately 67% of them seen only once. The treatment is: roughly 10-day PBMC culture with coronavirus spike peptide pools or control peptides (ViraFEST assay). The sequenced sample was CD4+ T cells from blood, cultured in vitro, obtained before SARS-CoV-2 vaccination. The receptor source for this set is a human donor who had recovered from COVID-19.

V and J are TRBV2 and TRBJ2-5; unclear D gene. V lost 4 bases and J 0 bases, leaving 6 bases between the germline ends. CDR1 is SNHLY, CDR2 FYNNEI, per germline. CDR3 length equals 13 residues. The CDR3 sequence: CASSVYDQETQYF. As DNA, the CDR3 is TGTGCCAGCAGTGTTTACGACCAAGAGACCCAGTACTTC.

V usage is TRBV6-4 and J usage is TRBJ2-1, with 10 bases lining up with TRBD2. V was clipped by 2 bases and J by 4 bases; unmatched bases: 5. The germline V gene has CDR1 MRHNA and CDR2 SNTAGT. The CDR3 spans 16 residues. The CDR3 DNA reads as TGTGCCAGCAGTGACAACCCAGCGGGAGGGTACAATGAGCAGTTCTTC. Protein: CASSDNPAGGYNEQFF.

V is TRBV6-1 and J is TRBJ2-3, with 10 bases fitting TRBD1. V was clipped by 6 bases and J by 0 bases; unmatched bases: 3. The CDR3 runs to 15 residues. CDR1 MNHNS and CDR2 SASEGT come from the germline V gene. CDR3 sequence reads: CASSKTGGSTDTQYF. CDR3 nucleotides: TGTGCCAGCAGCAAGACAGGGGGCAGCACAGATACGCAGTATTTT.

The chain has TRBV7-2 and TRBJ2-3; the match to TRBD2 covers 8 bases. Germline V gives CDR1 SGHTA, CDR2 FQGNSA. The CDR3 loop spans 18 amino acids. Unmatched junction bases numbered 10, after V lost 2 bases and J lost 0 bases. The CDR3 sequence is CASSLLFAGGHSTDTQYF. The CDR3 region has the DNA TGTGCCAGCAGCTTATTGTTTGCGGGAGGTCACAGCACAGATACGCAGTATTTT.

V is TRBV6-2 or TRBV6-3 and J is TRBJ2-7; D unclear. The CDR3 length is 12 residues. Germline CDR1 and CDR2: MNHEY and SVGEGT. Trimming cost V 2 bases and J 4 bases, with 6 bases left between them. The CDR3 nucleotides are TGTGCCAGCAGTTACATGGGTTACGAGCAGTACTTC. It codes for CASSYMGYEQYF.

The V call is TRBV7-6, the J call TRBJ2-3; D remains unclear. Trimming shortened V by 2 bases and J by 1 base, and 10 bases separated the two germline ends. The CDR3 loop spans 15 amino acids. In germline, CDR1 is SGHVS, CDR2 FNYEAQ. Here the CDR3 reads CASSLTGWGTDTQYF. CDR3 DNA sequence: TGTGCCAGCAGCTTAACGGGCTGGGGCACAGATACGCAGTATTTT.

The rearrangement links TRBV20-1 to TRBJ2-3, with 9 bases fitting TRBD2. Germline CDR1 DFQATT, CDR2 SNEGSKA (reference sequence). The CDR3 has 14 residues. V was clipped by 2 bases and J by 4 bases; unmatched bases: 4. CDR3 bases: TGCAGTGCTAGATCCCAGCGGGAGGCAGATACGCAGTATTTT. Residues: CSARSQREADTQYF.

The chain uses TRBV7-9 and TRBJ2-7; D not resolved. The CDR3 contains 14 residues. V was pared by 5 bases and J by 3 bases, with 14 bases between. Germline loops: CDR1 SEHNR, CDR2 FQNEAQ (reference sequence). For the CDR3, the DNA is TGTGCCAGCAGCGTCCGTGACCGATACTACGAGCAGTACTTC. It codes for CASSVRDRYYEQYF.

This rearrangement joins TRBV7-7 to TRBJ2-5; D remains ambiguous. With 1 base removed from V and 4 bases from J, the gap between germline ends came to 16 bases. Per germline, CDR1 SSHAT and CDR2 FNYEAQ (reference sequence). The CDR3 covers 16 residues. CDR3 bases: TGTGCCAGCAGCTTAGTTCTGTCCGCTGGGCGAGAGACCCAGTACTTC. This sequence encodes CASSLVLSAGRETQYF.

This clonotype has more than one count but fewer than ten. The CDR3 DNA reads as TGCAGTGCTATGAGGACTAGTTCCGAGCAGTACTTC. This gives the protein CSAMRTSSEQYF. This chain links TRBV20-1 with TRBJ2-7; 7 positions agree with TRBD2. Germline assignment: CDR1 DFQATT and CDR2 SNEGSKA (reference sequence). The CDR3 covers 12 residues. J was trimmed by 6 bases and V by 4 bases; bases with no gene match: 6.

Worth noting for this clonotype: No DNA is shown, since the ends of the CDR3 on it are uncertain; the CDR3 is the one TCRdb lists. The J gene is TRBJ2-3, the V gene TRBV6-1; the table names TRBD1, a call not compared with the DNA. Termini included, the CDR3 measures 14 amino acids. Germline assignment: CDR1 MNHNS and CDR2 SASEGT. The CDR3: CASSVGQGASRWYF.